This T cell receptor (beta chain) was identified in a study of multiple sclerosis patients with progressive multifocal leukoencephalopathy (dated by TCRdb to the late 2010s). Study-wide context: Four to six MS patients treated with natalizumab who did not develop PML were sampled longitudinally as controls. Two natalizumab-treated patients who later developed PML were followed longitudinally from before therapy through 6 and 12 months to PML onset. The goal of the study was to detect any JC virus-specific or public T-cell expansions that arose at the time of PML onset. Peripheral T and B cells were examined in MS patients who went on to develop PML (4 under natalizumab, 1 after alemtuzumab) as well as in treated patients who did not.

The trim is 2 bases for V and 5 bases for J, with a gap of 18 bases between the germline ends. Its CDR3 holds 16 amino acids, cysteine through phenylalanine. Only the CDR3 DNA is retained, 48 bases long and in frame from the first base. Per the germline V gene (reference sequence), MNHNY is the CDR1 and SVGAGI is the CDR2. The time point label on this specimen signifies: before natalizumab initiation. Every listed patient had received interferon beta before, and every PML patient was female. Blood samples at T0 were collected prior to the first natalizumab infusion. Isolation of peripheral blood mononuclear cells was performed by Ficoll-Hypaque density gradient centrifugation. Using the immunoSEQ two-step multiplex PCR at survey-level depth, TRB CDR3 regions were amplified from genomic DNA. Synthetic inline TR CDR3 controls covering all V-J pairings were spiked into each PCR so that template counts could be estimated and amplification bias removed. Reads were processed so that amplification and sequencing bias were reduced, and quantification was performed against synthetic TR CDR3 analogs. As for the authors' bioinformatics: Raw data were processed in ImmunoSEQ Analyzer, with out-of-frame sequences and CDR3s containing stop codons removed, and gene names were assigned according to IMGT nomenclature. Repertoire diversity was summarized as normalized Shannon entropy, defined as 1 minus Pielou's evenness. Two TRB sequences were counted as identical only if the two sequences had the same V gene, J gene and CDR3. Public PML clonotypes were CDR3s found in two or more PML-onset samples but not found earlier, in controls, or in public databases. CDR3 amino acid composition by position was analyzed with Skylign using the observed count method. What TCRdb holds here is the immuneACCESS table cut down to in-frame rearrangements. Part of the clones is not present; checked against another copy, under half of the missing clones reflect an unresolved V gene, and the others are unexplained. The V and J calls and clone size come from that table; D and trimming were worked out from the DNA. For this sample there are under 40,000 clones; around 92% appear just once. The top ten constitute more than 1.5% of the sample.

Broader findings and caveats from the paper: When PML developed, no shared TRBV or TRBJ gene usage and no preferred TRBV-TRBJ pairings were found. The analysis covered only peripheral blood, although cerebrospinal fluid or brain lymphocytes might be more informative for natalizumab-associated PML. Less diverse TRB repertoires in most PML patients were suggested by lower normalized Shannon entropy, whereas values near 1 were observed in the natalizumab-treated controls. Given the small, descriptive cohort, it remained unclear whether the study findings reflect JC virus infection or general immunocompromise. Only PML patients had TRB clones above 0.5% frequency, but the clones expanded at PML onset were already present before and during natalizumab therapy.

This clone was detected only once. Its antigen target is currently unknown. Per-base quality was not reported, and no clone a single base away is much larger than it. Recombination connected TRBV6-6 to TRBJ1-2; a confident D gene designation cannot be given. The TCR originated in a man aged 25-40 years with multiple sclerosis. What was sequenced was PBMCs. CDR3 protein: CASSYESVRFSYGYTF. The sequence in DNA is TGTGCCAGCAGTTACGAGTCGGTGCGGTTCAGTTATGGCTACACCTTC.